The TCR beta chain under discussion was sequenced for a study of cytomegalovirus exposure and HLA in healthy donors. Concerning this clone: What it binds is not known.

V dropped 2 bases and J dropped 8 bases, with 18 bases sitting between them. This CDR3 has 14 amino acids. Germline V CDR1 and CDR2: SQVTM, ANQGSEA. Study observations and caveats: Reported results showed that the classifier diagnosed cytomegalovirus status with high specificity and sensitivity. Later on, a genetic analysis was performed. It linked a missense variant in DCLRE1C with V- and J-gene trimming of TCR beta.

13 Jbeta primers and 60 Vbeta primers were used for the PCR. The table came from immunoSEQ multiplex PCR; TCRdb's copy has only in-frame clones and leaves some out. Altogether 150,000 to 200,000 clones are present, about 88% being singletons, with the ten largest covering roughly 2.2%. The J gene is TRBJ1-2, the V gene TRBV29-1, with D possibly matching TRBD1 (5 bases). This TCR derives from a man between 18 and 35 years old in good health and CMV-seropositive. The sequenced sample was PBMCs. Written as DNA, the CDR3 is TGCAGCGTTGAATCCGACAGCGTTTCTCCCGGCTACACCTTC. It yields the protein CSVESDSVSPGYTF.